In its sample, the clone carrying this T cell receptor (beta chain) was seen a few times. Its specificity is not known. CDR1 SQVTM and CDR2 ANQGSEA come from the germline V gene. V gave up 5 bases and J gave up 6 bases; unmatched junction bases: 7. CDR3 length: 12 amino acids. TCRdb re-called the 5' RACE reads with MiXCR, one entry per CDR3 protein. Among around 20,000 distinct CDR3 sequences listed, about 7.5% were seen once. This entry belongs to a study of spatial heterogeneity in lung cancer. Study-wide findings and caveats: One measure, the expanded intratumoral alpha and beta TCR count, tracked tumor mutation counts.

Time point indicated: sample taken at primary tumor resection. The sequence was obtained from a male donor with early-stage non-small cell lung cancer. The chain employs TRBV29-1 and TRBJ2-7; 7 bases fit TRBD1. The sample was lung tumor tissue, taken at surgery. DNA for the CDR3: TGCAGCGTTAAAAGACAGGGAACCGAGCAGTACTTC. Translated, it gives CSVKRQGTEQYF.